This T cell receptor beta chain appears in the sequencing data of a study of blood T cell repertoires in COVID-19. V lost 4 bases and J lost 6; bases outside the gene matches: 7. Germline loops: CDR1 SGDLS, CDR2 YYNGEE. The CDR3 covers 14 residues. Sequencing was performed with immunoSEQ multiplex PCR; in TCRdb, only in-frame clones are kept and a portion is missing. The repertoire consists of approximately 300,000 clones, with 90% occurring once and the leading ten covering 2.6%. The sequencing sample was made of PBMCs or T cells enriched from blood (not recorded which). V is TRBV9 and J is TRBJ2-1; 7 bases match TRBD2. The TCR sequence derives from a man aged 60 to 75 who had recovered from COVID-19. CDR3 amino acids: CASSPATSSNEQFF. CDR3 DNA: TGTGCCAGCAGCCCGGCGACTAGCAGCAATGAGCAGTTCTTC.